These 27 T cell receptor beta chains were all obtained from the same sample, sequenced in a study of shared clonotypes between healthy human individuals. Only in-frame clones appear in the TCRdb table, and some are missing; sequencing was by immunoSEQ multiplex PCR. Of 2 million to 2.5 million clones in the sample, approximately 95% were seen once. The sample taken for sequencing was naive CD4+ T cells from PBMCs. Subset denoted: CD45RA+ positively selected. The origin of the receptors is a man between 18 and 35 years old in good health. Some clones in this sample may be carry-over from other donors' samples.

J is TRBJ1-2 and V is TRBV18; 9 positions match TRBD1. The CDR3 is 15 residues long. J gave up 4 bases and V 0 bases, and 3 bases lay outside the gene matches. Germline V gene data show CDR1 as KGHSH and CDR2 as LQKENI. The CDR3 sequence is CASSPPGQGTYGYTF. CDR3 bases: TGTGCCAGCTCACCACCGGGACAGGGAACCTATGGCTACACCTTC.

The rearrangement joins TRBV7-8 to TRBJ2-1; 7 bases are a match to TRBD2. The CDR3 length is 17 residues. Unmatched junction bases numbered 12, after V lost 0 bases and J lost 7 bases. CDR1 and CDR2 from the germline V gene are SGHVS and FQNEAQ. The CDR3 sequence is CASSLARMGGSGNEQFF. CDR3 nucleotides: TGTGCCAGCAGCTTAGCGCGTATGGGGGGGTCTGGGAATGAGCAGTTCTTC.

The rearrangement uses TRBV7-2 and TRBJ2-3; D is perhaps TRBD2 (6 bases). Germline V gives CDR1 SGHTA, CDR2 FQGNSA. The CDR3 is made up of 16 amino acids. V was pared by 0 bases and J by 3 bases, with 13 bases between. The CDR3 loop reads CASSLAASVATDTQYF. The CDR3 region has the DNA TGTGCCAGCAGCTTAGCGGCTAGCGTAGCAACAGATACGCAGTATTTT.

The J gene is TRBJ1-1, the V gene TRBV7-2; D perhaps matches TRBD1 (5 bases). The CDR3 length is 16 residues. The germline V gene has CDR1 SGHTA and CDR2 FQGNSA. V was cut by 3 bases and J by 5 bases, with 19 bases left in between. This chain's CDR3 is CASSFSEGRLGTEAFF. The CDR3 region has the DNA TGTGCCAGCAGCTTTTCGGAGGGACGGCTGGGAACTGAAGCTTTCTTT.

In regard to this clone: The same CDR3 arises from other DNA sequences in this sample as well. The chain uses TRBV7-3 and TRBJ1-1, with 7 nucleotides matching TRBD1. The CDR3 runs 14 residues. In germline, CDR1 is SGHTA, CDR2 FQGTGA. V gave up 2 bases and J gave up 4 bases; unmatched junction bases: 4. CDR3: CASSLAGGGTEAFF. The CDR3 nucleotides read TGTGCCAGCAGCTTAGCAGGGGGAGGCACTGAAGCTTTCTTT.

This chain connects TRBV5-4 to TRBJ2-7; 7 bases agree with TRBD1. The V and J ends lost 4 bases and 1 base, in that order; junction bases with no gene match: 11. CDR3 length: 16 residues. The germline CDR1 and CDR2 sequences are SGHNT and YYREEE (reference sequence). CDR3 in amino acids: CASSLDPGTASYEQYF. For the CDR3, the DNA is TGTGCCAGCAGCCTGGACCCCGGGACAGCATCCTACGAGCAGTACTTC.

The chain links TRBV7-8 to TRBJ1-1; 7 bases align to TRBD1. There are 15 residues in the CDR3. Germline CDR1 SGHVS, CDR2 FQNEAQ. V trimming: 3 bases; J trimming: 5 bases; junction bases outside the gene matches: 9. The CDR3: CASSFIGGGWTEAFF. The CDR3 DNA follows: TGTGCCAGCAGCTTCATCGGAGGGGGCTGGACTGAAGCTTTCTTT.

The rearrangement joins TRBV4-1 to TRBJ2-2; tentative D call: TRBD2 (6 bases). Trimming removed 0 bases from V and 6 bases from J, with 14 bases in between. Germline V CDR1 and CDR2: MGHRA, YSYEKL. There are 16 residues in the CDR3. The CDR3 reads CASSQETGERSGELFF. The CDR3 bases are TGCGCCAGCAGCCAAGAAACGGGGGAAAGGTCCGGGGAGCTGTTTTTT.

V usage is TRBV29-1 and J usage is TRBJ1-5, with TRBD1 matching over 7 bases. Trimming at V came to 4 bases and at J to 5 bases, leaving 5 bases not matched to a gene. CDR3 length: 13 amino acids. The germline V gene encodes CDR1 SQVTM and CDR2 ANQGSEA. CDR3 sequence reads: CSVGVQGDQPQHF. DNA for the CDR3: TGCAGCGTTGGAGTGCAGGGGGATCAGCCCCAGCATTTT.

This clone has only one observation. This chain uses TRBV4-2 with TRBJ2-3; the D gene is possibly TRBD2 (6 bases). V was shortened by 4 bases and J by 0 bases, with 17 bases between the two germline ends. The CDR3 spans 17 residues. Germline assignment: CDR1 LGHNA and CDR2 YNFKEQ. For the CDR3, the DNA is TGTGCCAGCAGCCCCCTGGGGTGGGACTTAAGCACAGATACGCAGTATTTT. Amino acids: CASSPLGWDLSTDTQYF.

This chain joins TRBV29-1 and TRBJ1-5, with D tentatively TRBD1 (6 bases). This CDR3 is built from 14 residues. In germline, CDR1 is SQVTM, CDR2 ANQGSEA. Trimming removed 6 bases at V and 0 bases at J, with 12 bases between. The CDR3 sequence: CSVQTGSSNQPQHF. The DNA of the CDR3 is TGCAGCGTGCAAACAGGGAGTAGCAATCAGCCCCAGCATTTT.

The rearrangement uses TRBV28 and TRBJ2-4; D possibly corresponds to TRBD1 (6 bases). Germline V gene lookup returns CDR1 MDHEN and CDR2 SYDVKM. The CDR3 spans 17 residues. Trimming cost V 5 bases and J 0 bases, with 17 bases left between them. The DNA of the CDR3 is TGTGCCAGCAGTACCAGGACAGTTTTCGGAGCCAAAAACATTCAGTACTTC. This encodes CASSTRTVFGAKNIQYF.

J is TRBJ2-1 and V is TRBV27; tentatively, D is TRBD2 (5 bases). Germline CDR1 and CDR2: MNHEY and SMNVEV (reference sequence). V was trimmed by 4 bases and J by 4 bases, leaving 11 bases between them. The CDR3 totals 14 residues. The CDR3 nucleotides read TGTGCCAGCAGTTCCTACCGGGGATACAATGAGCAGTTCTTC. This gives the protein CASSSYRGYNEQFF.

This clone was seen a single time. V is TRBV28 and J is TRBJ1-1, with D possibly being TRBD1 (6 bases). The ends were cut back, 5 bases at V and 3 bases at J, with 19 bases in the middle. Germline loops: CDR1 MDHEN, CDR2 SYDVKM. The CDR3 length is 16 residues. This CDR3 is CASSPVTGSADTEAFF. Here the CDR3 DNA reads TGTGCCAGCAGTCCTGTAACAGGGTCGGCAGACACTGAAGCTTTCTTT.

The chain carries TRBV28 and TRBJ1-2; TRBD1 might be the D (5 bases). Trimming shortened V by 8 bases and J by 8 bases, and 18 bases separated the two germline ends. The germline CDR1 and CDR2 sequences are MDHEN and SYDVKM. The CDR3 has 13 amino acids. CDR3 amino acids: CASLGSPGGGYTF. CDR3 bases: TGTGCCAGCCTTGGGTCCCCCGGGGGGGGCTACACCTTC.

The gene calls are TRBV28 and TRBJ2-1; TRBD2 matches at 9 bases. V was clipped by 3 bases and J by 8 bases; unmatched bases: 8. CDR1 is MDHEN and CDR2 is SYDVKM in the germline V gene. This CDR3 spans 15 amino acids. The CDR3 sequence: CASSFSGRRYDEQFF. The CDR3 nucleotides are TGTGCCAGCAGTTTTAGCGGGAGACGATACGATGAGCAGTTCTTC.

V gene TRBV5-1 combines with J gene TRBJ1-2; 9 bases fit TRBD1. CDR3 length equals 17 residues. V shed 4 bases, J shed 1 base, and the junction held 11 bases outside the gene matches. Germline CDR1 reads SGHRS; CDR2 reads YFSETQ. CDR3 in amino acids: CASSAGGWTGDNYGYTF. CDR3 DNA: TGCGCCAGCAGCGCTGGGGGCTGGACAGGGGATAACTATGGCTACACCTTC.

This sequence joins TRBV28 and TRBJ2-6; D unclear. Trimming removed 4 bases from V and 1 base from J, with 14 bases in between. The CDR3 covers 17 residues. Germline V gene data show CDR1 as MDHEN and CDR2 as SYDVKM. The CDR3 DNA sequence: TGTGCCAGCAGTTCACTGACCGACCGTTCTGGGGCCAACGTCCTGACTTTC. Protein sequence: CASSSLTDRSGANVLTF.

The CDR3 DNA reads TGTGCCAGATTTTCGAACCCCCGCGCGGAGGGCCTTGGCACCGGGGAGCTGTTTTTT. It specifies CARFSNPRAEGLGTGELFF. The chain joins TRBV5-3 to TRBJ2-2, with a tentative D call TRBD2 (6 bases). TRBV5-3 carries the ORF label, with uncertain function. V lost 7 bases and J lost 4, with 29 bases in between. This CDR3 has 19 amino acids.

This clone was counted once. The genes are TRBV15 and TRBJ2-3; a possible D gene is TRBD2 (6 bases). The CDR3 has 17 residues. Between the trimmed V and J ends, which lost 1 base and 0 bases, there was a span of 14 bases. Germline-derived CDR1 and CDR2 are LNHNV and YYDKDF (reference sequence). CDR3 coding DNA: TGTGCCACCAGCAGAGGTGACCTTAGCGGTAGCACAGATACGCAGTATTTT. This gives the protein CATSRGDLSGSTDTQYF.

This chain links TRBV11-2 with TRBJ2-5; the D gene could be TRBD1 or TRBD2 (5 bases each). Germline CDR1 reads SGHAT; CDR2 reads FQNNGV. V was clipped by 2 bases and J by 7 bases, with 14 bases between them. This CDR3 spans 14 amino acids. CDR3 amino acids: CASSLQGTTRTQYF. CDR3 coding DNA: TGTGCCAGCAGCTTACAAGGGACCACGAGGACCCAGTACTTC.

The J gene is TRBJ2-2, the V gene TRBV5-1, with TRBD2 identical over 8 bases. From germline, CDR1 is SGHRS and CDR2 YFSETQ. V lost 1 base and J lost 7; bases outside the gene matches: 9. This CDR3 spans 16 amino acids. This CDR3 reads CASSLIGRASDGELFF. The DNA for the CDR3 is TGCGCCAGCAGCTTGATCGGGAGGGCCAGTGACGGGGAGCTGTTTTTT.

The J gene is TRBJ1-4, the V gene TRBV18; the D gene is possibly TRBD1 (6 bases). This CDR3 has 17 residues. V gave up 3 bases and J gave up 3 bases, with 17 bases separating them. The V gene's germline CDR1 is KGHSH and CDR2 LQKENI. The DNA of the CDR3 is TGTGCCAGCTCACCCTATACAGGACAGAAGGCTAATGAAAAACTGTTTTTT. It translates to CASSPYTGQKANEKLFF.

This chain joins TRBV6-5 and TRBJ2-7; D unresolved. This CDR3 has 14 amino acids. Germline values: CDR1 MNHEY, CDR2 SVGAGI. Trimming removed 5 bases from V and 6 bases from J, with 17 bases in between. CDR3 DNA: TGTGCCAGCAGTCTTCCGACCCTACCCAGCGAGCAGTACTTC. This translates into CASSLPTLPSEQYF.

This clone occurred once. This chain connects TRBV6-1 to TRBJ2-1; the D is unclear. The CDR3 spans 14 residues. Per the germline V gene, CDR1 is MNHNS and CDR2 is SASEGT. The germline V and J ends were trimmed by 7 bases and 8 bases, with 18 bases remaining between them. CDR3: CASMPRSLDDEQFF. As DNA, the CDR3 is TGTGCCAGCATGCCCAGGTCGTTGGACGATGAGCAGTTCTTC.

This clone has just one count. The CDR3 here is CASSQNTVNEQFF. CDR3 coding DNA: TGTGCCAGCAGTCAGAATACAGTGAATGAGCAGTTCTTC. The chain links TRBV7-9 to TRBJ2-1; D not certain. Germline CDR1 is SEHNR and CDR2 is FQNEAQ (reference sequence). CDR3 length: 13 amino acids. V lost 6 bases to trimming and J lost 7 bases, with 13 bases between them.

The chain joins TRBV28 to TRBJ1-2, with D hard to call. This CDR3 is built from 11 residues. Germline-derived CDR1 and CDR2 are MDHEN and SYDVKM. The ends were cut back, 8 bases at V and 2 bases at J, with 6 bases in the middle. As DNA, the CDR3 is TGTGCCAGCGAAGTGAACTATGGCTACACCTTC. Its translation: CASEVNYGYTF.